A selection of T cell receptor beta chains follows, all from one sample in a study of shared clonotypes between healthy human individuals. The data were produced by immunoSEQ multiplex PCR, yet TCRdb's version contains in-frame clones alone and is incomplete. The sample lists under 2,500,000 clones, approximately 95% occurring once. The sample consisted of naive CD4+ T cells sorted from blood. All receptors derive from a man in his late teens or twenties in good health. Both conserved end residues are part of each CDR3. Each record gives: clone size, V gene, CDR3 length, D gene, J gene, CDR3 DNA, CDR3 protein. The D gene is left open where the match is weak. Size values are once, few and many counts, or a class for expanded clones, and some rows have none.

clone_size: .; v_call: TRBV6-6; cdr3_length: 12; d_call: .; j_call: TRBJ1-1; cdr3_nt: TGTGCCAGCAGTTACTGGGGGACTGAAGCTTTCTTT; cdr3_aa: CASSYWGTEAFF
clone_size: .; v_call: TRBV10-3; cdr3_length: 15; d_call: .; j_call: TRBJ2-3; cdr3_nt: TGTGCCATCACCCCGAAGGGGGGGACCGCAGATACGCAGTATTTT; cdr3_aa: CAITPKGGTADTQYF
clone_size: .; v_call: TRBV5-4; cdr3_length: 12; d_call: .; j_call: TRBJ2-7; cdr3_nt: TGTGCCAGCAGCGTGGATAGATACGAGCAGTACTTC; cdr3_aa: CASSVDRYEQYF
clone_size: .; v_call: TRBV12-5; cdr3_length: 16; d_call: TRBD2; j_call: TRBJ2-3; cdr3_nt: TGTGCTAGTGCCCTGGGACTAGCGGGGACCACAGATACGCAGTATTTT; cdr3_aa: CASALGLAGTTDTQYF
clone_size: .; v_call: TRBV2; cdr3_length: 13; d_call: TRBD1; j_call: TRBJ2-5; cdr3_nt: TGTGCCAGCACTCCGGGACAGGGAGAGACCCAGTACTTC; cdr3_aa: CASTPGQGETQYF
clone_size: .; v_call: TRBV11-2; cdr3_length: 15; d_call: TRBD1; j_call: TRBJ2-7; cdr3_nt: TGTGCCAGCAGCTTGACCGACAGGGGGACCTACGAGCAGTACTTC; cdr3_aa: CASSLTDRGTYEQYF
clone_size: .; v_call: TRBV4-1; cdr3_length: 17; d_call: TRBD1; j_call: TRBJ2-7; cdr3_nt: TGCGCCAGCAGCCAAGTTCCTACCGGGACAGGGCTCTACGAGCAGTACTTC; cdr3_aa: CASSQVPTGTGLYEQYF
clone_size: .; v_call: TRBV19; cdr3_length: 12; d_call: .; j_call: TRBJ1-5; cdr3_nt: TGTGCCAGTAGTATATTGAAGGGGCCCCAGCATTTT; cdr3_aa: CASSILKGPQHF
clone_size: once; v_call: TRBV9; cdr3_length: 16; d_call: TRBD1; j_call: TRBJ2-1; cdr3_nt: TGTGCCAGCAGCATAGGACAGGGGATTGGAGGCAATGAGCAGTTCTTC; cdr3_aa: CASSIGQGIGGNEQFF
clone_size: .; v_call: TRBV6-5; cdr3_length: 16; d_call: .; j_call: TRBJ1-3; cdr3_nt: TGTGCCAGCAGTTACACGGACATCAGCCCTGGAAACACCATATATTTT; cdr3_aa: CASSYTDISPGNTIYF
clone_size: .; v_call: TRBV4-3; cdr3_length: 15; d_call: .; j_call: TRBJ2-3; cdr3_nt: TGCGCCAGCAGCCAAGATCTGGGGGCCACAGATACGCAGTATTTT; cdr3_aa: CASSQDLGATDTQYF
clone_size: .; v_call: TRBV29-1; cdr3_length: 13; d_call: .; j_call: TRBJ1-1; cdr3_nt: TGCAGCGTTGAAGATAACGGTAGAACTGAAGCTTTCTTT; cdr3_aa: CSVEDNGRTEAFF
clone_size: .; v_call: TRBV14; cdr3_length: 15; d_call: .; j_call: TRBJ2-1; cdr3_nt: TGTGCCAGCAGCCAAGAACGGAGTAGATACAATGAGCAGTTCTTC; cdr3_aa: CASSQERSRYNEQFF
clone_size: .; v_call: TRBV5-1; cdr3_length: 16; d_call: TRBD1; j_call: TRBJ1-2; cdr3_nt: TGCGCCAGCAGAGGCATATCCGGACAGGGACGTTATGGCTACACCTTC; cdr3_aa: CASRGISGQGRYGYTF
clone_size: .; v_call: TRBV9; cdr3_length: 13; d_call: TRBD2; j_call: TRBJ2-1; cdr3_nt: TGTGCCAGCAGCACACTAGCGGGAGATGAGCAGTTCTTC; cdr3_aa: CASSTLAGDEQFF
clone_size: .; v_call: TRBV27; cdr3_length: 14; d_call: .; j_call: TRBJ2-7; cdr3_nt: TGTGCCAGCAGTTTAAAGCCCCACTCCTACGAGCAGTACTTC; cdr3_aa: CASSLKPHSYEQYF
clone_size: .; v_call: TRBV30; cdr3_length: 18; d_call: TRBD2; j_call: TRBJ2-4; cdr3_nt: TGTGCCTGGAGTGCTCCCTCGGCGGGGGGGCCTTCCAAAAACATTCAGTACTTC; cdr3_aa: CAWSAPSAGGPSKNIQYF
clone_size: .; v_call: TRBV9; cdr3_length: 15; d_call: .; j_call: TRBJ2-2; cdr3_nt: TGTGCCAGCAGCGTGGGACACTCGAACACCGGGGAGCTGTTTTTT; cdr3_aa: CASSVGHSNTGELFF
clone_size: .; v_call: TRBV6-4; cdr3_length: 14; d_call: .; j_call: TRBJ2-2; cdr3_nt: TGTGCCAGCAGTGGCCAGCCGAACACCGGGGAGCTGTTTTTT; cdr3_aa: CASSGQPNTGELFF
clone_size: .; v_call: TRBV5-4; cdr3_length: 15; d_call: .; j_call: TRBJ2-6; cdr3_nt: TGTGCCAGCAGCTACCAGGGATCTGGGGCCAACGTCCTGACTTTC; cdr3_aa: CASSYQGSGANVLTF
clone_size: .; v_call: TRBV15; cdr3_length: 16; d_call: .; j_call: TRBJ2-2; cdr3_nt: TGTGCCACCAGCAGAGGAACACAGGGATTCACCGGGGAGCTGTTTTTT; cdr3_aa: CATSRGTQGFTGELFF
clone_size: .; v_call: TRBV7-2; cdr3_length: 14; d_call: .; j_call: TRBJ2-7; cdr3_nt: TGTGCCAGCACCGAGACCGGGAACCATTACGAGCAGTACTTC; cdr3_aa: CASTETGNHYEQYF
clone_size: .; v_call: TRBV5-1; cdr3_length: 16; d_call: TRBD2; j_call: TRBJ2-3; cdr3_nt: TGCGCCAGCAGCTTGGAACTAGCGGGAAATACAGATACGCAGTATTTT; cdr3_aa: CASSLELAGNTDTQYF
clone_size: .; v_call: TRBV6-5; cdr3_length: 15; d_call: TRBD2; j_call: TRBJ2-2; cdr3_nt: TGTGCCAGCAGTTACTCCTCGGGGGGGGCGAGGGAGCTGTTTTTT; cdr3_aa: CASSYSSGGARELFF
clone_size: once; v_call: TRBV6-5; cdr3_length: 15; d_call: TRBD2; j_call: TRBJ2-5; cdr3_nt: TGTGCCAGCAGTTTTAGCGGGGGTCTCGGGGAGACCCAGTACTTC; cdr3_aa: CASSFSGGLGETQYF
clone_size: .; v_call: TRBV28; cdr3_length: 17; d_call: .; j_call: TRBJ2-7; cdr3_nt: TGTGCCAGCAGTTTATCGGCTAGACCTACTCTCTCCTACGAGCAGTACTTC; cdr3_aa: CASSLSARPTLSYEQYF
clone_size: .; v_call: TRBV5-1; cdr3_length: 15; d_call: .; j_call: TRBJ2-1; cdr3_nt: TGCGCCAGCAGCTTGGACCGGACATCCTACAATGAGCAGTTCTTC; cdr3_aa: CASSLDRTSYNEQFF